The 5 T cell receptor beta chains below were found in one sample sequenced in a study of tumor-infiltrating lymphocytes in primary liver carcinoma. Germline DNA was also extracted, and blood RNA derived from unsorted whole blood. From approximately 0.5 ug of total RNA, TCR beta-specific cDNA was reverse-transcribed using a constant-region primer. What produced the TCR beta libraries was three nested multiplex PCR rounds using slightly modified ARM-PCR. Forward primers for TRBV1-TRBV30 and a C-beta reverse primer served the first two PCR rounds, at around 11 cycles each. One entry per CDR3 protein results from TCRdb running MiXCR on the multiplex PCR reads. The sample records around 330,000 distinct CDR3 sequences, 65% being singletons. The sequencing input was peripheral blood. These receptors were obtained from a man in his forties with primary liver carcinoma and hepatitis B virus infection.

This chain's CDR3 is CASSWRARGEQFF. CDR3 in DNA: TGTGCCAGCAGCTGGCGGGCCCGAGGCGAGCAGTTCTTC. The rearrangement links TRBV7-9 to TRBJ2-1; D is possibly TRBD2 (5 bases). V lost 4 bases, J lost 10 bases, and 14 bases lay in between. Germline lookup yields CDR1 SEHNR and CDR2 FQNEAQ (reference sequence). This CDR3 contains 13 residues.

CDR3 sequence: CASNFSLRTVYEQYF. The CDR3 DNA reads TGCGCCAGCAACTTCAGTCTTCGCACCGTCTACGAGCAGTACTTC. This chain connects TRBV5-1 to TRBJ2-7; no clear D. This CDR3 contains 15 residues. With 6 bases removed from V and 3 bases from J, the gap between germline ends came to 19 bases. The germline V gene has CDR1 SGHRS and CDR2 YFSETQ. Supplemented by reference TRBV5-1 and TRBJ2-7, the full variable domain reads KAGVTQTPRYLIKTRGQQVTLSCSPISGHRSVSWYQQTPGQGLQFLFEYFSETQRNKGNFPGRFSGRQFSNSRSEMNVSTLELGDSALYLCASNFSLRTVYEQYFGPGTRLTVT.

With regard to this clonotype: Sequence at one end of the junction differs from germline and may be a read error. V gene TRBV11-2 combines with J gene TRBJ2-3; tentatively, D is TRBD1 (5 bases). CDR1 and CDR2 (germline): SGHAT, FQNNGV. The CDR3 is made up of 14 amino acids. The CDR3 reads CASSHGAGTDTRYF. CDR3 nucleotide sequence: TGTGCCAGCAGCCATGGGGCTGGCACAGATACGCGGTATTTT.

This clonotype was recorded only once. This CDR3 is missing its conserved last phenylalanine or tryptophan, likely due to a read error. J is TRBJ2-7 and V is TRBV30; D unresolved. The CDR3 contains 13 residues. V was shortened by 2 bases and J by 7 bases, with 15 bases between the two germline ends. CDR1 is GTSNPN, CDR2 SVGIG, per germline (reference sequence). The CDR3 region is CAWSRTRLYEQYL. The CDR3 nucleotides read TGTGCCTGGAGTAGGACGCGACTCTATGAGCAGTACCTC.

This clonotype is medium-sized within its sample. The chain combines TRBV11-2 with TRBJ2-3, with a possible D match to TRBD1 (6 bases). CDR3 size: 15 residues. Germline V gives CDR1 SGHAT, CDR2 FQNNGV. Trimming shortened V by 3 bases and J by 1 base, and 11 bases separated the two germline ends. CDR3 DNA sequence: TGTGCCAGCAGCTTGAGGGGGAGCGGCACAGATACGCAGTATTTT. Translated: CASSLRGSGTDTQYF.